A single T cell receptor beta chain is shown here with its context. This entry is derived from a study of cytomegalovirus exposure and HLA in healthy donors. The PCR had 60 Vbeta and 13 Jbeta primers. Libraries were prepared by immunoSEQ multiplex PCR; TCRdb keeps only in-frame clonotypes and omits some of them. The sample lists around 150,000 clones, approximately 85% occurring once. The ends were cut back, 3 bases at V and 8 bases at J, with 7 bases in the middle. The CDR3 is 12 amino acids. The germline CDR1 and CDR2 sequences are MNHEY and SMNVEV (reference sequence). The sample consisted of PBMCs. This sequence joins TRBV27 and TRBJ2-2; no firm D call. This sequence was found in a woman aged 40 to 55 in good health and CMV-seronegative. The CDR3 DNA reads TGTGCCAGCAGTTTTGGGCTTGGGGAGCTGTTTTTT. Amino acid sequence: CASSFGLGELFF.